This TCR beta chain was recorded in a study of CD8 T cells in ankylosing spondylitis. This clonotype has ten or more counts. Its antigen is currently unknown. The CDR3 is 15 amino acids. V trimming: 2 bases; J trimming: 4 bases; junction bases outside the gene matches: 10. Germline values: CDR1 DFQATT, CDR2 SNEGSKA (reference sequence). Study conclusions and caveats: One TCR beta motif, made up of several highly homologous variants, appeared characteristic of ankylosing spondylitis blood.

Libraries of TCR beta came from quantitative 5'-RACE with molecular barcodes. TCRdb analysed the 5' RACE reads with MiXCR anew, one entry per CDR3 protein. This table has 200,000 to 250,000 distinct CDR3 sequences, 20% to 30% appearing once. This clonotype was obtained from a male donor with ankylosing spondylitis or in good health (not recorded which). Sequenced input: blood, either unsorted or a sorted T cell fraction (not recorded which). This chain joins TRBV20-1 and TRBJ2-5, with 7 bases fitting TRBD2. CDR3 bases: TGCAGTGCTAGACCCGGCGGGAGTGCCGTAGAGACCCAGTACTTC. This sequence encodes CSARPGGSAVETQYF.